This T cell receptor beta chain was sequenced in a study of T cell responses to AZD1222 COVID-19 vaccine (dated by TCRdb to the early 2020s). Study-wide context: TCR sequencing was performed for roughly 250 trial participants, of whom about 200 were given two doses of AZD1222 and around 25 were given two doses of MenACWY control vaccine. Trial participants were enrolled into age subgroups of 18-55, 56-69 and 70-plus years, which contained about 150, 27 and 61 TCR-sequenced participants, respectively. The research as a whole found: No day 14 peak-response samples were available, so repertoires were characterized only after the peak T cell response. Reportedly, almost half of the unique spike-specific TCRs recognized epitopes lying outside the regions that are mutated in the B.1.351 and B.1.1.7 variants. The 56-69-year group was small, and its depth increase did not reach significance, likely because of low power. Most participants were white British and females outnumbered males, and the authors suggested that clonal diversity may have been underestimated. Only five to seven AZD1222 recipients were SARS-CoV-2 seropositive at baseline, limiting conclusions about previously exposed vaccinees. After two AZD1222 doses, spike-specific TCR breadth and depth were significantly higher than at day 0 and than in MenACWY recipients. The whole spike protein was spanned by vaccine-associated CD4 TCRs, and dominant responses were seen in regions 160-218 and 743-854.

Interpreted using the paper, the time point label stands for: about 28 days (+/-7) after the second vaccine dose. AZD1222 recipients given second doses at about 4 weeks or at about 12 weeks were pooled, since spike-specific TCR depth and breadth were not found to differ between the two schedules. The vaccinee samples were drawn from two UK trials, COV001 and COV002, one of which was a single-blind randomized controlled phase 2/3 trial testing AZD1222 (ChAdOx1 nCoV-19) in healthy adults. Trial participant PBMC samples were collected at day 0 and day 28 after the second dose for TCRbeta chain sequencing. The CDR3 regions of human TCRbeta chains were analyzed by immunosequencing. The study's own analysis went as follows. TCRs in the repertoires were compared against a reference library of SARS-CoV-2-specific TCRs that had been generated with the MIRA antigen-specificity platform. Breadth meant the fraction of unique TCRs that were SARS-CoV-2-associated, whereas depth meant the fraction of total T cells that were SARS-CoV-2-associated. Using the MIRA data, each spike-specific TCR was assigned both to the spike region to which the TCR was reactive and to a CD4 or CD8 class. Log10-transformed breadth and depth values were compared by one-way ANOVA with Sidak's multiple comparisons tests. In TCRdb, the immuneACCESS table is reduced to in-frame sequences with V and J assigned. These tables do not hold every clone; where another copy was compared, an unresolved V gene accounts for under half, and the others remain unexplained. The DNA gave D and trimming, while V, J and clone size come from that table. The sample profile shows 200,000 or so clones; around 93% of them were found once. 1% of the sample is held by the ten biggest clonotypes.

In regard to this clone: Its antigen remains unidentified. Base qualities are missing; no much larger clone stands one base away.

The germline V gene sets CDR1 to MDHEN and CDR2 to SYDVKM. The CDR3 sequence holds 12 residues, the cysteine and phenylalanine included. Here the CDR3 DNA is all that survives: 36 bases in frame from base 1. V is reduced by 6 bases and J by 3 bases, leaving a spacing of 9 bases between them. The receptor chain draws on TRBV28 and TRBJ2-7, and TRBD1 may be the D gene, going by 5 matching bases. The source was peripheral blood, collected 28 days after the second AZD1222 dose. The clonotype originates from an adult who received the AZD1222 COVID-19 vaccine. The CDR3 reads CASSPDSYEQYF. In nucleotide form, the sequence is TGTGCCAGCAGCCCAGACAGCTACGAGCAGTACTTC.